What follows are 5 T cell receptor beta chains derived from one specimen sequenced in a study of T cell responses to AZD1222 COVID-19 vaccine. Repertoires were generated with immunoSEQ multiplex PCR, while TCRdb's copy carries only in-frame clones and drops some. The table has 150,000 to 180,000 clones, 88% seen once. Sequencing used peripheral blood, obtained on day 0 of AZD1222 vaccination. The origin of the receptors is an adult in good health.

This chain uses TRBV6-2 or TRBV6-3 with TRBJ1-2, with 8 bases that match TRBD1. CDR1 and CDR2 (germline): MNHEY, SVGEGT. This CDR3 comprises 14 residues. V dropped 6 bases and J dropped 7; count of bases not matched to a gene: 10. CDR3 coding DNA: TGTGCCAGCAGCTCGCCGGACAGGGTTGGTGGCTACACCTTC. Translating gives CASSSPDRVGGYTF.

This rearrangement joins TRBV2 to TRBJ2-2; 7 bases match TRBD2. The CDR3 consists of 15 residues. Germline CDR1 and CDR2: SNHLY and FYNNEI. V lost 7 bases, J lost 3 bases, and 8 bases stayed unmatched. CDR3 in DNA: TGTGCCAGCACCAAGGGGAGGGGCCACACCGGGGAGCTGTTTTTT. Residues: CASTKGRGHTGELFF.

In this sample, this clone turned up a few times. As DNA, the CDR3 is TGTGCCAGCAGTGAAGTGGAGGGGCTAAGTCCGCATTTT. Its translation: CASSEVEGLSPHF. This sequence joins TRBV2 and TRBJ1-5, with a tentative D call TRBD1 (5 bases). The length of the CDR3 is 13 residues. CDR1 SNHLY and CDR2 FYNNEI come from the germline V gene. V lost 1 base to trimming and J lost 15 bases, with 16 bases between them.

The chain is built from TRBV18 and TRBJ1-5; 8 bases line up with TRBD1. Trimming cost V 4 bases and J 6 bases; bases outside gene matches: 8. This CDR3 is built from 15 residues. CDR1 is KGHSH, CDR2 LQKENI, per germline. In DNA form, the CDR3 reads TGTGCCAGCTCACGTGGACAGGGAACCAGTCAGCCCCAGCATTTT. Amino acid sequence: CASSRGQGTSQPQHF.

In this sample, this clone turned up a few times. The V and J genes are TRBV5-1 and TRBJ2-2; 12 bases agree with TRBD2. Germline loops: CDR1 SGHRS, CDR2 YFSETQ. Trimming took 5 bases from V and 1 from J; bases not matched to a gene: 0. The CDR3 has 15 amino acids. The CDR3 DNA follows: TGCGCCAGCAGGGGACTAGCGGGGAACACCGGGGAGCTGTTTTTT. Residues: CASRGLAGNTGELFF.